This is a list of T cell receptor delta chains from one sample in a study of gamma-delta chains in newborns, infants, children. TCRdb reanalysed the reads via CATT. The sample holds 5,500 to 6,500 delta-chain clones, roughly 2% seen once. Sequencing input: blood. These receptors all stem from a child who was a newborn, infant or young child, either healthy, febrile or measles-vaccinated (not recorded which). The CDR3 runs from the conserved cysteine through the conserved F or W. Fields, in order: clone size, J gene, V gene, D gene, CDR3 DNA, CDR3 protein. The D gene is left open where the match is weak. Size values are once, few and many counts, or a class for expanded clones, and some rows have none.

>medium-sized|TRDJ1|TRDV1|NA
TGTGCTCTTGGGACCCTTCCGGGGCTTAAACTCATCTTT
CALGTLPGLKLIF
>NA|TRDJ3|TRDV2|TRDD3
TGTGCTTGTGACGCCGTACTGGGGGCCTCCTGGGACACCCGACAGATGTTTTTC
CACDAVLGASWDTRQMFF
>medium-sized|TRDJ3|TRDV2|TRDD3
TGTGCCTGTGGCACCTTGGGGGATACGTCCTGGGACACCCGACAGATGTTTTTC
CACGTLGDTSWDTRQMFF
>NA|TRDJ2|TRDV2|NA
TGTGCCTGTGACACCGTAGGGGCTACTTTGACAGCCCAACTCTTCTTT
CACDTVGATLTAQLFF
>many|TRDJ1|TRDV1|TRDD3
TGTGCTCTTGGGGAATTTTTTCCTACTGGGGGATACGCCGATAAACTCATCTTT
CALGEFFPTGGYADKLIF
>few|TRDJ3|TRDV2|TRDD3
TGTGCCTGTGACACCGTACTGGGGGATCGACGGGACACCCGACAGATGTTTTTC
CACDTVLGDRRDTRQMFF
>medium-sized|TRDJ3|TRDV2|TRDD3
TGTGCCTGTGACACCTGGGGGATAAAGAGCTCCTGGGACACCCGACAGATGTTTTTC
CACDTWGIKSSWDTRQMFF
>medium-sized|TRDJ2|TRDV2|TRDD3
TGTGCCTGTGACCCCATCCCTCAAACTGGGGGTGTTGCTTTGACAGCACAACTCTTCTTT
CACDPIPQTGGVALTAQLFF
>few|TRDJ2|TRDV2|TRDD3
TGTGCCTGTGACACACTGGGGGCTACCTTAAAGACCGCACAACTCTTCTTT
CACDTLGATLKTAQLFF
>medium-sized|TRDJ3|TRDV2|TRDD3
TGTGCCTGTGACACCGGATTTGTACTGGGGGATACGAAGGATGGGGACACCCGACAGATGTTTTTC
CACDTGFVLGDTKDGDTRQMFF